This T cell receptor beta chain was recovered during a study of cytomegalovirus exposure and HLA in healthy donors. Germline V lookup: CDR1 LNHNV, CDR2 YYDKDF (reference sequence). CDR3 size: 13 residues. Trimming took 5 bases from V and 4 from J; bases not matched to a gene: 4. Researchers ran the PCR with 60 Vbeta and 13 Jbeta primers. Libraries were prepared by immunoSEQ multiplex PCR; TCRdb keeps only in-frame clonotypes and omits some of them. The data show tens of thousands of clones, 60% to 80% seen once. The clonotype originates from a middle-aged woman in good health and CMV-seronegative. The chain couples TRBV15 to TRBJ2-7, with 8 bases aligning to TRBD2. Source material: PBMCs. In DNA form, the CDR3 reads TGTGCCACCAGCCGTACTAGCGGATACGAGCAGTACTTC. Amino acids: CATSRTSGYEQYF.